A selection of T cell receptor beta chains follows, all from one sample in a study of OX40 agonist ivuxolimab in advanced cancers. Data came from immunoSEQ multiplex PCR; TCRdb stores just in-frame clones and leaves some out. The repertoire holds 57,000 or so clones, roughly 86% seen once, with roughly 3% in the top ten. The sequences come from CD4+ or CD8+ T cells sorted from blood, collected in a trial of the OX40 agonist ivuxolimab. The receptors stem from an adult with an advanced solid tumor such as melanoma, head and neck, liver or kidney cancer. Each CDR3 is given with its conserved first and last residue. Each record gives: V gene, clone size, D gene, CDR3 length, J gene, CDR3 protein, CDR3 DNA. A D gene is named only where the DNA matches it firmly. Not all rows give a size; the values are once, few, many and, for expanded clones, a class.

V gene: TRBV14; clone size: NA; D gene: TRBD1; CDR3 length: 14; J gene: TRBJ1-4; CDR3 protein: CASSPRTGGEKLFF; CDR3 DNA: TGTGCCAGCAGCCCTCGGACAGGGGGCGAAAAACTGTTTTTT
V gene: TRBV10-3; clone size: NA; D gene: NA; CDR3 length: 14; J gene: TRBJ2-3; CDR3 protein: CASSKLVVTDTQYF; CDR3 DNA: TGTGCCTCTTCTAAGCTGGTGGTCACAGATACGCAGTATTTT
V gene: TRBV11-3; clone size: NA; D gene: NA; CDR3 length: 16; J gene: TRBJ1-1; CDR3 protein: CASSYNRVRANTEAFF; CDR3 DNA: TGTGCCAGCAGCTATAACAGGGTGAGGGCGAACACTGAAGCTTTCTTT
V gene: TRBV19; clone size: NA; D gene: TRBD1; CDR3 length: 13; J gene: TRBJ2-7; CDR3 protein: CASSITQGAEQYF; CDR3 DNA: TGTGCCAGTAGTATAACACAGGGGGCCGAGCAGTACTTC
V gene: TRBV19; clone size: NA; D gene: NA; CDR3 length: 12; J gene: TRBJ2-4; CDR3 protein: CASSIGENIQYF; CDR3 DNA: TGTGCCAGTAGTATAGGAGAAAACATTCAGTACTTC
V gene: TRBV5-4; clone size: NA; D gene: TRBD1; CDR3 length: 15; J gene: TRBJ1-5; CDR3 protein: CASSVPGTANQPQHF; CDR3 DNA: TGTGCCAGCAGCGTACCTGGGACAGCGAATCAGCCCCAGCATTTT
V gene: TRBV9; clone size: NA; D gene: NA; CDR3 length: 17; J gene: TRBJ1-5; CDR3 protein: CASILRGADRSNQPQHF; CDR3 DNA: TGTGCCAGCATCTTACGGGGGGCAGACCGTAGCAATCAGCCCCAGCATTTT
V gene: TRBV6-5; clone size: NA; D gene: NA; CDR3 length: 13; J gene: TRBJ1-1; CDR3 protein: CASSRTVNTEAFF; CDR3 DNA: TGTGCCAGCAGTCGGACAGTGAACACTGAAGCTTTCTTT
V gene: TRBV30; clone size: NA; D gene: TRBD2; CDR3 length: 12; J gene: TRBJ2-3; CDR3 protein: CACSGGADTQYF; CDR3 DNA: TGTGCCTGTTCCGGGGGGGCGGATACGCAGTATTTT
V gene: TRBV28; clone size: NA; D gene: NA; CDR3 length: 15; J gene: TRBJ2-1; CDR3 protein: CASSLGGSSYNEQFF; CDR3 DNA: TGTGCCAGCAGTTTAGGGGGGAGCTCCTACAATGAGCAGTTCTTC
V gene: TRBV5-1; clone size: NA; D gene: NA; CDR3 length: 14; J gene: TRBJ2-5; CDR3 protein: CASSGQVSQETQYF; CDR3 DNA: TGCGCCAGCAGTGGTCAGGTCTCTCAAGAGACCCAGTACTTC
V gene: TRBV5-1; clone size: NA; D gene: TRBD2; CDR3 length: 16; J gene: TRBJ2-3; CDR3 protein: CASSLGGTSGGDTQYF; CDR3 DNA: TGCGCCAGCAGCTTGGGAGGGACTAGCGGGGGTGATACGCAGTATTTT
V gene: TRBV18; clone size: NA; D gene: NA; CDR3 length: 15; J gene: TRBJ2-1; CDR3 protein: CASSPPQAVYNEQFF; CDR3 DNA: TGTGCCAGCTCACCACCCCAAGCGGTTTACAATGAGCAGTTCTTC
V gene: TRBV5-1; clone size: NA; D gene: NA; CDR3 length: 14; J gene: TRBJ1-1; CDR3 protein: CASSLVGGNTEAFF; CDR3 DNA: TGCGCCAGCAGCTTGGTCGGGGGAAACACTGAAGCTTTCTTT
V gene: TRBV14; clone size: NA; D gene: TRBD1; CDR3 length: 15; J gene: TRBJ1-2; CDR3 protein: CASSPVGQGARGYTF; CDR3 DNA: TGTGCCAGCAGCCCCGTGGGACAGGGGGCGCGTGGCTACACCTTC
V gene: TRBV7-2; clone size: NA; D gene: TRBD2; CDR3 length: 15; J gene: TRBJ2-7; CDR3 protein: CASSYRTSGVNEQYF; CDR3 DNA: TGTGCCAGCAGCTACAGGACTAGCGGGGTCAACGAGCAGTACTTC
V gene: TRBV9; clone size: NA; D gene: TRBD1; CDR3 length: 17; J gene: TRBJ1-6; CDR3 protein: CASSAVGGGLYNSPLHF; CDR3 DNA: TGTGCCAGCAGCGCAGTAGGAGGGGGCCTTTATAATTCACCCCTCCACTTT
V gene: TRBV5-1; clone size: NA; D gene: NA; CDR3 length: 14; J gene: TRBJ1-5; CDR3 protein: CASSSGVGAQPQHF; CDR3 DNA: TGCGCCAGCAGCTCAGGGGTTGGGGCGCAGCCCCAGCATTTT
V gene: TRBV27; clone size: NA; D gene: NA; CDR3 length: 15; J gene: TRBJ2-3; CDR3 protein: CASSLRVRDADTQYF; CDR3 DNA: TGTGCCAGCAGTTTGAGGGTCAGAGATGCAGATACGCAGTATTTT
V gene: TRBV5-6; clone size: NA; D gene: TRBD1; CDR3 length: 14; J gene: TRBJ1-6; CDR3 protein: CASSHRGSESPLHF; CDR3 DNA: TGTGCCAGCAGCCACAGGGGGTCAGAGTCACCCCTCCACTTT
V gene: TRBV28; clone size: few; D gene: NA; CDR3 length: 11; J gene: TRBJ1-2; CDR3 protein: CASSVTRHRDF; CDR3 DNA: TGTGCCAGCAGTGTTACGAGGCACAGGGACTTC
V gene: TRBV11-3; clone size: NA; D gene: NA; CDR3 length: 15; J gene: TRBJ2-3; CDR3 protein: CASSPTPSPTDTQYF; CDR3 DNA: TGTGCCAGCAGCCCCACCCCCTCGCCCACAGATACGCAGTATTTT
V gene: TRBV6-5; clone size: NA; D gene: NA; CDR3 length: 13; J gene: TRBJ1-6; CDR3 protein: CASSFSGNSPLHF; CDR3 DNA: TGTGCCAGCAGTTTTTCAGGGAATTCACCCCTCCACTTT
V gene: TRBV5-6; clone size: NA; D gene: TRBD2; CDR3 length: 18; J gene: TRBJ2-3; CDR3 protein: CASSLGPSGGSTTDTQYF; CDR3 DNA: TGTGCCAGCAGCTTGGGACCTAGCGGGGGATCCACCACAGATACGCAGTATTTT
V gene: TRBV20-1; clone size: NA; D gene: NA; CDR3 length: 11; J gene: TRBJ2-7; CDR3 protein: CSASDQYEQYF; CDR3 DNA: TGCAGTGCTAGTGACCAGTACGAGCAGTACTTC
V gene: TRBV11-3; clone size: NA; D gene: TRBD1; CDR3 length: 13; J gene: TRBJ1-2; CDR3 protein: CASSSGQGATQTF; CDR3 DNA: TGTGCCAGCAGCTCCGGACAGGGGGCAACGCAGACCTTC
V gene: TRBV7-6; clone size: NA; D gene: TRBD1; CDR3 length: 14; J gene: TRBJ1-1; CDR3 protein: CASSLEGGPTEAFF; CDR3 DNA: TGTGCCAGCAGCTTAGAAGGGGGCCCAACTGAAGCTTTCTTT
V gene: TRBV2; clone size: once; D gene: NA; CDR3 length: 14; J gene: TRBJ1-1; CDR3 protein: CASTTESVNTEAFF; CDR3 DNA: TGTGCCAGCACAACGGAAAGTGTGAACACTGAAGCTTTCTTT
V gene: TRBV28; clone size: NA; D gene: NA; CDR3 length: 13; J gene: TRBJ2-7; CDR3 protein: CASYSVNSYEQYF; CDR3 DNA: TGTGCCAGCTACAGCGTCAACTCCTACGAGCAGTACTTC
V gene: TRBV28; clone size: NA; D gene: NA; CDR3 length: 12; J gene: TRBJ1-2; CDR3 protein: CASSLVNLGYTF; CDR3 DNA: TGTGCCAGCAGTTTAGTGAATTTGGGCTACACCTTC
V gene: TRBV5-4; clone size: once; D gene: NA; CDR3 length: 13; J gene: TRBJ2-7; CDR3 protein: CASSDPGGDEQYF; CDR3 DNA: TGTGCCAGCAGCGACCCGGGCGGCGACGAGCAGTACTTC
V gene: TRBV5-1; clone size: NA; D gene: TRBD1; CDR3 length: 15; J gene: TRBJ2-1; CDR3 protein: CASSLGTGESNEQFF; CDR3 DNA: TGTGCCAGCAGCTTGGGGACAGGGGAATCCAATGAGCAGTTCTTC
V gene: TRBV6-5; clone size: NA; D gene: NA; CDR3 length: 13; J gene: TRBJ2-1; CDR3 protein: CASSYLSGNEQFF; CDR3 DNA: TGTGCCAGCAGTTACTTATCGGGGAATGAGCAGTTCTTC
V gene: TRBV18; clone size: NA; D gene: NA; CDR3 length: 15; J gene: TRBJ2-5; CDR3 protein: CASSPLRPPQETQYF; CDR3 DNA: TGTGCCAGCTCACCCCTGCGCCCTCCTCAGGAGACCCAGTACTTC
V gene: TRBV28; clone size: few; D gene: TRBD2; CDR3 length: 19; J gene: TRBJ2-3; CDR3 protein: CASRTAGTSGGVSTDTQYF; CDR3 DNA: TGTGCCAGCAGGACGGCCGGGACTAGCGGGGGGGTTAGCACAGATACGCAGTATTTT
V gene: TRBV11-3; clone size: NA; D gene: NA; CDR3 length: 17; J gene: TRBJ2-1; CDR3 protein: CASSSFWTIHSYNEQFF; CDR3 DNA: TGTGCCAGCAGCTCCTTTTGGACCATTCACTCCTACAATGAGCAGTTCTTC
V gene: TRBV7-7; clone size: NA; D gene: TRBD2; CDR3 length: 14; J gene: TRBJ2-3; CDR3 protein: CASSPSGGGDTQYF; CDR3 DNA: TGTGCTAGCAGTCCTAGCGGGGGGGGAGATACGCAGTATTTT
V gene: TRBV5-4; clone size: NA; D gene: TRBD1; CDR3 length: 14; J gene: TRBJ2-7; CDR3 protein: CASSFRQGSYEQYF; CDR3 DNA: TGTGCCAGCAGCTTTAGACAGGGCTCCTACGAGCAGTACTTC
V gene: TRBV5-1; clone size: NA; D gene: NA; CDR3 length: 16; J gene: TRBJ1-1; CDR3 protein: CASSRQGNAVNTEAFF; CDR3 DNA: TGCGCCAGCAGCAGGCAGGGAAACGCGGTGAACACTGAAGCTTTCTTT
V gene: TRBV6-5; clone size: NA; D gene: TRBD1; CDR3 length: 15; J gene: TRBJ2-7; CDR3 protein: CASSYILGQGSEQYF; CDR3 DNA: TGTGCCAGCAGTTATATCCTGGGACAGGGAAGCGAGCAGTACTTC
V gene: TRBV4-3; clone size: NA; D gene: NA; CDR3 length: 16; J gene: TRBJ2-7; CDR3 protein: CASSQDPQGNSYEQYF; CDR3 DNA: TGCGCCAGCAGCCAAGATCCCCAGGGCAACTCCTACGAGCAGTACTTC
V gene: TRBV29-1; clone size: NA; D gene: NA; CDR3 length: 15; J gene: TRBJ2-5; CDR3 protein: CSVGLGGGLPGAQYF; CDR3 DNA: TGCAGCGTTGGCCTTGGCGGGGGCCTCCCAGGGGCCCAGTACTTC
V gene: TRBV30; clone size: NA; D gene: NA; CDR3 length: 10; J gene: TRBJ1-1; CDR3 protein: CGTGNTEAFF; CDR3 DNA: TGTGGTACGGGGAACACTGAAGCTTTCTTT
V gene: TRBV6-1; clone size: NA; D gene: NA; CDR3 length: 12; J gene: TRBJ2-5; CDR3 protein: CASHELQETQYF; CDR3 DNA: TGTGCCAGCCACGAATTGCAAGAGACCCAGTACTTC
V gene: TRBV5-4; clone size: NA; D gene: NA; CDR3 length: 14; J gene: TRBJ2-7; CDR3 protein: CASSSSDGSYEQYF; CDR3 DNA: TGTGCCAGCAGCTCCTCCGACGGATCCTACGAGCAGTACTTC
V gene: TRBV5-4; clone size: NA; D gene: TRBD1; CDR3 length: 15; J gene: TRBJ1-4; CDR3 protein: CASSSRTRGDEKLFF; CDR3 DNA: TGTGCCAGCAGCTCGAGGACCAGGGGGGATGAAAAACTGTTTTTT
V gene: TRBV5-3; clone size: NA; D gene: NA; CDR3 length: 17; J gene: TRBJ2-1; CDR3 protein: CARSFILGAASYNEQFF; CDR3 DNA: TGTGCCAGAAGCTTCATTTTGGGAGCGGCCTCCTACAATGAGCAGTTCTTC
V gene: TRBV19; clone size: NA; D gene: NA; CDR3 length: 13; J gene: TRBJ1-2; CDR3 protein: CASSILGETGYTF; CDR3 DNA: TGTGCCAGTAGTATCTTGGGTGAGACGGGCTACACCTTC
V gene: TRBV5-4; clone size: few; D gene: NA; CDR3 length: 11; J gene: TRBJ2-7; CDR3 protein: CASSQGGAQYF; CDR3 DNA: TGTGCCAGCAGCCAAGGAGGGGCGCAGTACTTC
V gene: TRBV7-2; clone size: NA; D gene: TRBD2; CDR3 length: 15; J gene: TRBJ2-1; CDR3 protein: CASSLSGGPYNEQFF; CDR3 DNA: TGTGCCAGCAGCTTATCGGGGGGGCCCTACAATGAGCAGTTCTTC
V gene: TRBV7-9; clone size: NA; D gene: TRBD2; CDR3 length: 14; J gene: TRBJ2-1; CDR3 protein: CASSSWTSGGEQFF; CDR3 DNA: TGTGCCAGCAGCTCCTGGACTAGCGGGGGAGAGCAGTTCTTC
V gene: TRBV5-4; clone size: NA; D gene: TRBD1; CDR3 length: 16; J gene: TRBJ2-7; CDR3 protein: CASSLAATGGIGEQYF; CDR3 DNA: TGTGCCAGCAGCTTGGCGGCGACAGGGGGGATCGGCGAGCAGTACTTC